This TCR beta chain was recorded in a study of Ad26.COV2.S vaccination and SARS-CoV-2 variants. Study-wide points: Once vaccination had occurred, spike-specific CD8+ and CD4+ T cell responses reportedly showed substantial breadth.

TCRdb keeps only in-frame clones here, not all; method: immunoSEQ multiplex PCR. Of about half a million clones in the sample, about 88% were seen once. Remarks on this clone: No antigen is known for it.

The ends were cut back, 3 bases at V and 6 bases at J, with 18 bases in the middle. The CDR3 is made up of 15 amino acids. CDR1 KGHSH and CDR2 LQKENI come from the germline V gene. The treatment is: roughly 20 received Ad26.COV2.S at low or high dose, single or two shots; about five received placebo; per-sample allocation not given. Sampling occurred on day 63 after the first vaccine or placebo injection. The rearrangement uses TRBV18 and TRBJ2-7; tentative D call: TRBD1 (5 bases). The receptor was derived from a person aged 18-65 years who received the Ad26.COV2.S COVID-19 vaccine or a placebo. The material sequenced was peripheral blood, taken in a trial of Ad26.COV2.S vaccine versus placebo. In DNA, the CDR3 is TGTGCCAGCTCACCTACCACAGGTCCCGGCGTCGAGCAGTACTTC. It specifies CASSPTTGPGVEQYF.